Listed here is a single T cell receptor beta chain. Its specific antigen is unknown. No base-level quality is on record; no much larger clone is a single base apart. This entry is derived from a study of vaccination and CD4 T cells after COVID-19 (dated by TCRdb to the early 2020s). A note on the overall study: SARS-CoV-2 positivity had been established in the convalescent patients by nasal swab PCR, and mild disease was recorded in several of these patients and severe disease in one. Control cultures received a CEFX viral epitope pool as the positive control, an HIV-1 Nef peptide pool as the negative control, or no peptide. Two doses of either the Pfizer-BioNTech BNT162b2 vaccine (n=8) or the Moderna mRNA-1273 vaccine (n=2) were administered to participants. The convalescent cohort included six males and four females, with two Hispanic individuals, seven Caucasians, two Asians and one multiracial person. Culture stimuli were overlapping spike peptide pools from SARS-CoV-2 and from the common cold coronaviruses HCoV-NL63, HCoV-OC43 and HCoV-229E. The time from the second vaccine dose to post-vaccine blood sampling had a median of roughly 77 days and ranged from about 12 to 241 days. Post-COVID blood samples were collected from convalescent patients a median of about 92 days after diagnosis, with a range of about 35 to 180 days. In 10 COVID-19 convalescent patients and a handful of infection-naive healthy vaccine recipients, researchers compared the spike-specific CD4+ TCR repertoire from before mRNA vaccination with the repertoire from after. Paper-wide results and their limitations: Of the vaccine-specific clones in convalescent patients, 304 of 307, or nearly all, reacted only to SARS-CoV-2 spike and did not cross-react with common cold coronaviruses. In convalescent patients, a median roughly 87% of post-vaccine SARS-CoV-2-reactive clones were detected only after vaccination, and vaccine-specific priming was suggested by this finding. The number of convalescent patients in the study was relatively small, and the study did not examine early timepoints following natural infection. The median count of SARS-CoV-2-reactive clonotypes went up from 20 to 25 after infection to a few dozen after vaccination, although the change was not significant.

Library creation used PCR. At the Johns Hopkins FTIC core, DNA from the cultured CD4+ T cells underwent TCR sequencing with the Oncomine TCR Beta short-read assay. The QIAamp micro DNA kit was used to extract genomic DNA from the cultured CD4+ T cells. Oncomine TCR Beta libraries from cultured CD4+ T cells were pooled using unique dual indexes and sequenced on an Illumina iSeq 100. On the study's bioinformatics: Non-productive sequences were filtered out, and CDR3s that did not start with C, did not end with F or W, or were shorter than 7 amino acids were discarded. The MANAFEST web application was used to identify antigen-specific clonotypes by comparing peptide-stimulated wells against reference wells and other culture wells. Positive clones required FDR below 0.05, an odds ratio above 5, and productive frequency above 0.1% in at least two of three replicate wells. Clonotypes that were significantly expanded in both SARS-CoV-2 spike wells and at least one common cold coronavirus spike condition were defined as cross-reactive. CDR3 homology was assessed with Levenshtein distances (stringdist) and unrooted phylogenetic trees (ape) in R version 3.6.1. TCRdb passed the public sequencing reads through fastp at Q25 and MiXCR, retaining productive beta sequences. Identical CDR3 proteins give one entry, which carries the most common genes and DNA. The V and J calls, along with clone size, are taken from TCRdb and not from the paper's own processing. The sample includes around 18,000 distinct CDR3 sequences, with around 75% observed a single time. The ten most abundant clones make up about 16% of the sample.

The treatment or condition label of this sample denotes: roughly 10-day PBMC culture with coronavirus spike peptide pools or control peptides (ViraFEST assay). To expand antigen-specific T cells with peptide pools and then pick out the expanded clonotypes through TCR sequencing, the study relied on the ViraFEST assay. The positive SARS-CoV-2 PCR tests of the convalescent patients were dated from March to December 2020, before the Alpha, Beta and Delta variants emerged in the United States. About 2 million PBMCs per well were cultured in IMDM with roughly 5.5% human AB serum and around 10 IU/ml IL-2, plus 10 ug/ml peptide pools. Half of the culture medium was replaced with fresh IL-2-containing medium on days 3 and 7. After 10 days of culture, CD4+ T cells were isolated by negative selection using the EasySep CD4+ T cell isolation kit. PBMCs were separated from whole blood using Ficoll-Paque Plus gradient centrifugation and then either used fresh or cryopreserved at -140C. Culture conditions were generally each tested in triplicate wells.

The cysteine opens and the phenylalanine closes a CDR3 of 13 amino acids. The sequence is cut down to CDR3 DNA, 39 bases in frame from base 1. CDR1 and CDR2 are drawn from the germline V gene (reference sequence): LNHDA, SQIVND. Trimming removed 2 bases from V and 1 base from J, leaving 5 bases between the germline ends. The receptor chain draws on TRBV19 and TRBJ1-1, with no confidently assigned D gene. The sample consisted of CD4+ T cells from blood, cultured in vitro. This receptor was obtained from a human donor who had recovered from COVID-19. The nucleotide sequence is given as TGTGCCAGTAGTATAAGGAGGAACACTGAAGCTTTCTTT. Its coded protein is CASSIRRNTEAFF.